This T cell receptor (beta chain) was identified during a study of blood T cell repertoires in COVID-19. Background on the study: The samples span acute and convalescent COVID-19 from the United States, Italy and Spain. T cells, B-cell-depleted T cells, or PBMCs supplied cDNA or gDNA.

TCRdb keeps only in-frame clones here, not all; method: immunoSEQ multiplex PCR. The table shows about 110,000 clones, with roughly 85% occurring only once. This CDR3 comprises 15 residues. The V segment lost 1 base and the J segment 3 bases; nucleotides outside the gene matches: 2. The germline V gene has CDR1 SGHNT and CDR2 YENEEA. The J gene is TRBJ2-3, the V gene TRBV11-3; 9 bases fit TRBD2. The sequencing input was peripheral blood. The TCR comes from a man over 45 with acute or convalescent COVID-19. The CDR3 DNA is TGTGCCAGCAGCTTAGTAGCGGGAGATACAGATACGCAGTATTTT. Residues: CASSLVAGDTDTQYF.